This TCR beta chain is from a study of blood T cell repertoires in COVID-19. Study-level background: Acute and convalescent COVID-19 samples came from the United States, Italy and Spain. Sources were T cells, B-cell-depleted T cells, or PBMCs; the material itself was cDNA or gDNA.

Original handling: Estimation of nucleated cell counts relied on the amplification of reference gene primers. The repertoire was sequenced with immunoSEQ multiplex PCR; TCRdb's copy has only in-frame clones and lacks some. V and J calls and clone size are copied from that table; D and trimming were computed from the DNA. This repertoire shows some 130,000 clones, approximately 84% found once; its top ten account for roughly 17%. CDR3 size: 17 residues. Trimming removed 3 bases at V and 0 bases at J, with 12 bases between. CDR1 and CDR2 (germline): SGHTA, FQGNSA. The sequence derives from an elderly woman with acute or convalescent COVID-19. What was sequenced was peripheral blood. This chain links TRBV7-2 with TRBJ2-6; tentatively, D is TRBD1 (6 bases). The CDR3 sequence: CASSLWTVPSGANVLTF. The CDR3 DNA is TGTGCCAGCAGCTTGTGGACAGTGCCCTCTGGGGCCAACGTCCTGACTTTC.